The 9 T cell receptor beta chains below all came from one sample that was sequenced in a study of tumor and adjacent non-tumor tissue in lung cancer. TCRbeta libraries were built with three rounds of nested PCR, modified from ARM-PCR. TCRdb reanalysed the multiplex PCR reads using MiXCR and keeps one entry per CDR3 protein. This table holds around 70,000 distinct CDR3 sequences, 55% to 85% found once. No cell sorting was done before RNA was extracted from the tissue. The sequencing input was lung tumor tissue. Receptor source: a man in his fifties or sixties with non-small cell lung cancer.

Concerning this clonotype: An end of the junction does not agree with germline; a read error may underlie this. The chain links TRBV6-1 to TRBJ2-2; TRBD1 might be the D (7 bases). Germline CDR1 is MNHNS and CDR2 is SASEGT. This CDR3 comprises 14 residues. CDR3 nucleotides: TGTGCCAGCATGCAGGGGGGCTATACCGGGGAGCTGTCTTTT. Its translation is CASMQGGYTGELSF.

At least ten counts were recorded for this clonotype. V and J are TRBV30 and TRBJ1-1; no reliable D call. The germline V gene has CDR1 GTSNPN and CDR2 SVGIG (reference sequence). Trimming removed 4 bases at V and 3 bases at J, with 6 bases between. The CDR3 covers 11 residues. CDR3 amino acids: CAWMKYTEAFF. CDR3 in DNA: TGTGCCTGGATGAAGTACACTGAAGCTTTCTTT. The full variable domain, in which reference TRBV30 and TRBJ1-1 provide the parts outside the CDR3, is SQTIHQWPATLVQPVGSPLSLECTVEGTSNPNLYWYRQAAGRGLQLLFYSVGIGQISSEVPQNLSASRPQDRQFILSSKKLLLSDSGFYLCAWMKYTEAFFGQGTRLTVV.

On this clonotype itself: A junction end diverges from the germline sequence, so it may reflect a read error. The V and J genes are TRBV6-5 and TRBJ2-7, with D unclear. The CDR3 contains 14 residues. Looked up from germline, CDR1 is MNHEY and CDR2 is SVGAGI. CDR3 DNA sequence: TGTGTCAGCAGTTACTCCCAGGAGAACTGCGAGCAGTACTTT. It is translated as CVSSYSQENCEQYF.

With regard to this clonotype: A read error may explain this, as a much larger clone is one base away. The chain is built from TRBV30 and TRBJ1-5; 7 bases match TRBD1. The CDR3 consists of 12 residues. CDR1 is GTSNPN, CDR2 SVGIG, per germline (reference sequence). J lost 9 bases, V lost 8 bases, and 10 bases had no gene match. The CDR3 reads CAARQGGRPQHF. The CDR3, as DNA: TGTGCCGCAAGACAGGGTGGTAGGCCCCAGCATTTT. Full variable domain (outside the CDR3, taken from reference TRBV30 and TRBJ1-5): SQTIHQWPATLVQPVGSPLSLECTVEGTSNPNLYWYRQAAGRGLQLLFYSVGIGQISSEVPQNLSASRPQDRQFILSSKKLLLSDSGFYLCAARQGGRPQHFGDGTRLSIL.

About this clonotype itself: No conserved phenylalanine or tryptophan is present at the end of the CDR3, so a read error is the likely explanation. V is TRBV2 and J is TRBJ2-5; D may be TRBD1 (6 bases). Germline CDR1 reads SNHLY; CDR2 reads FYNNEI. V dropped 2 bases and J dropped 1 base, with 8 bases sitting between them. The CDR3 totals 14 residues. CDR3 DNA: TGTGCCAGCAGTGAACAGGGGACCCAAGAGACCCAGTACTTA. This translates into CASSEQGTQETQYL.

Note on this clonotype: Mismatch with germline at one junction end may stem from a read error. CDR3 sequence: CAISETSGRSYDQYF. The CDR3 DNA sequence: TGTGCCATCAGCGAAACTAGCGGGAGAAGCTACGACCAGTACTTC. This chain connects TRBV10-3 to TRBJ2-7; 11 bases agree with TRBD2. The CDR3 is 15 residues long. Germline CDR1 ENHRY, CDR2 SYGVKD.

Concerning this clonotype: Sequence at one end of the junction differs from germline and may be a read error. The gene calls are TRBV6-6 and TRBJ1-5; maybe TRBD2 (7 bases). The closer fit of TRBJ2-3 to the DNA end suggests the J call may be wrong. Per the germline V gene, CDR1 is MNHNY and CDR2 is SVGAGI (reference sequence). The CDR3 runs to 16 residues. The CDR3 here is CTSSYRGGASNQPQYF. Written as DNA, the CDR3 is TGTACCAGCAGTTACCGAGGGGGGGCTAGCAATCAGCCCCAGTATTTT.

The V call is TRBV10-3, the J call TRBJ2-3; D may be TRBD2 (5 bases). Germline values: CDR1 ENHRY, CDR2 SYGVKD. The CDR3 is 17 amino acids. The V end lost 2 bases, the J end lost 8 bases, and 23 bases lay between the germline ends. This CDR3 reads CAISEMGISRRSSTQYF. CDR3 DNA: TGTGCCATCAGTGAGATGGGGATTAGCAGGAGGTCGAGTACGCAGTATTTT.

As for this clonotype: With a much larger clone just one base away, this may be a read error. This chain uses TRBV30 with TRBJ2-3; the D is unclear. The CDR3 has 12 residues. Trimming cost V 7 bases and J 5 bases, with 13 bases left between them. The V gene's germline CDR1 is GTSNPN and CDR2 SVGIG (reference sequence). CDR3 in DNA: TGTGCCTTAAGCCGGATGGAAGATACGCAGTATTTT. This gives the protein CALSRMEDTQYF.